The 25 T cell receptor beta chains given below trace back to one sample, sequenced in a study of CD8 T cells in Susac syndrome. RNA totalling 0.5 to 1 ug underwent reverse transcription with random hexamers. Using its own MiXCR run on the immunoSEQ multiplex PCR reads, TCRdb lists one record per CDR3 protein. The data contain about 240,000 distinct CDR3 sequences, 90% to 97% of them seen just once; the ten biggest clones take up 0.1%. Material: CD4+ T cells from PBMCs. The source of these receptors is a human donor with Susac syndrome.

The chain carries TRBV3-1 and TRBJ1-2, with D possibly TRBD1 on 5 matching bases. CDR1 and CDR2 from the germline V gene are LGHDT and YNNKEL (reference sequence). Trimming shortened V by 1 base and J by 5 bases, and 17 bases separated the two germline ends. The CDR3 is made up of 16 amino acids. CDR3 DNA: TGTGCCAGCAGCCAAGTAAGGCGGCGGGACCTATATGGCTACACCTTC. Its translation: CASSQVRRRDLYGYTF. Full variable domain (outside the CDR3, taken from reference TRBV3-1 and TRBJ1-2): DTAVSQTPKYLVTQMGNDKSIKCEQNLGHDTMYWYKQDSKKFLKIMFSYNNKELIINETVPNRFSPKSPDKAHLNLHINSLELGDSAVYFCASSQVRRRDLYGYTFGSGTRLTVV.

CDR3 sequence: CASSSKDRTEAFF. The CDR3 DNA sequence: TGTGCCAGCAGTTCGAAGGACAGGACAGAAGCTTTCTTT. The rearrangement joins TRBV27 to TRBJ1-1; 7 bases line up with TRBD1. Trimming removed 4 bases from V and 8 bases from J; junction bases left unmatched: 7. CDR3 size: 13 residues. The germline CDR1 and CDR2 sequences are MNHEY and SMNVEV (reference sequence).

The chain couples TRBV4-1 to TRBJ2-7; 8 bases are a match to TRBD2. V shed 8 bases, J shed 8 bases, and the junction held 14 bases outside the gene matches. The CDR3 is 14 amino acids. CDR1 MGHRA and CDR2 YSYEKL come from the germline V gene. Written as DNA, the CDR3 is TGCGCCAGCGCACCTCCGGGAGGGTACCCCAAGCAGTACTTC. Translated, it gives CASAPPGGYPKQYF.

This chain uses TRBV30 with TRBJ2-7; D gene ambiguous. CDR3 length: 12 residues. Looked up from germline, CDR1 is GTSNPN and CDR2 is SVGIG (reference sequence). V was trimmed by 5 bases and J by 1 base, leaving 9 bases between them. CDR3 coding DNA: TGTGCCTGGGGCCAAAGATCCTACGAGCAGTACTTC. Encoded protein: CAWGQRSYEQYF.

The V call is TRBV27, the J call TRBJ2-7, with 11 bases matching TRBD2. V shed 5 bases, J shed 6 bases, and the junction held 9 bases outside the gene matches. The CDR3 runs to 15 residues. The germline gives CDR1 MNHEY, CDR2 SMNVEV (reference sequence). CDR3 nucleotide sequence: TGTGCCAGCAGTCAAATAGCGGGAGGGCTGGGCGAGCAGTACTTC. Protein: CASSQIAGGLGEQYF.

The chain is built from TRBV20-1 and TRBJ1-5; D perhaps matches TRBD1 (6 bases). CDR3 length equals 16 residues. Germline V gene lookup returns CDR1 DFQATT and CDR2 SNEGSKA (reference sequence). Trimming shortened V by 0 bases and J by 2 bases, and 14 bases separated the two germline ends. The CDR3 sequence: CSARDWGAIGNQPQHF. As DNA, the CDR3 is TGCAGTGCTAGAGATTGGGGGGCGATCGGCAATCAGCCCCAGCATTTT.

There are a few counts of this clonotype. Germline and junction disagree at one end, which may indicate a read error. CDR3 nucleotide sequence: TGTGCCAGCAGCTTAGGACTAGCGAGCTACGAGCAGTACTTC. Translation gives CASSLGLASYEQYF. The chain couples TRBV5-1 to TRBJ2-7; 9 bases fit TRBD2. This CDR3 is 14 amino acids long. Germline V CDR1 and CDR2: SGHRS, YFSETQ.

This clonotype was detected once. V and J are TRBV6-6 and TRBJ2-7, with 9 bases fitting TRBD2. The CDR3 is made up of 16 amino acids. Per the germline V gene, CDR1 is MNHNY and CDR2 is SVGAGI (reference sequence). V lost 5 bases to trimming and J lost 4 bases; unmatched junction nucleotides: 12. CDR3 loop: CASSPIWREGLYEQYF. Written as DNA, the CDR3 is TGTGCCAGCAGTCCAATCTGGCGGGAGGGCCTTTACGAGCAGTACTTC.

The chain links TRBV7-2 to TRBJ2-1; TRBD2 agrees at 7 bases. This CDR3 has 12 amino acids. CDR1 is SGHTA, CDR2 FQGNSA, per germline. V gave up 5 bases and J gave up 13 bases; unmatched junction bases: 8. The CDR3 DNA reads as TGTGCCAGCAGCCACCGACTAGCCAGCCAGTTCTTC. The encoded protein is CASSHRLASQFF.

This chain links TRBV4-2 with TRBJ1-5; D may be TRBD1 (5 bases). Germline V lookup: CDR1 LGHNA, CDR2 YNFKEQ. The CDR3 runs 20 residues. Trimming took 0 bases from V and 0 from J, leaving 21 bases between them. CDR3 nucleotide sequence: TGTGCCAGCAGCCAAGATATCCGGGGAGGGGCCCTCTATAGCAATCAGCCCCAGCATTTT. This codes for CASSQDIRGGALYSNQPQHF.

The V gene is TRBV29-1, the J gene TRBJ1-1, with D unresolved. CDR1 is SQVTM and CDR2 is ANQGSEA in the germline V gene. Trimming removed 1 base at V and 7 bases at J, with 10 bases between. The CDR3 is 12 residues long. CDR3 coding DNA: TGCAGCGTTGAAGCGGATAAGAATGAAGCTTTCTTT. Amino acid sequence: CSVEADKNEAFF. The full variable domain, with the rest looked up from reference TRBV29-1 and TRBJ1-1, is SAVISQKPSRDICQRGTSLTIQCQVDSQVTMMFWYRQQPGQSLTLIATANQGSEATYESGFVIDKFPISRPNLTFSTLTVSNMSPEDSSIYLCSVEADKNEAFFGQGTRLTVV.

V and J are TRBV28 and TRBJ2-7; D not certain. This CDR3 is 13 amino acids long. Germline V gives CDR1 MDHEN, CDR2 SYDVKM. Trimming pared 8 bases from V and 1 base from J, leaving 12 bases between. Here the CDR3 DNA reads TGTGCCAGCGGTAGCCGGCTATCCTACGAGCAGTACTTC. Amino acids: CASGSRLSYEQYF.

This chain links TRBV12-3 or TRBV12-4 with TRBJ1-1; D remains unclear. CDR3 length: 14 amino acids. V lost 3 bases, J lost 4 bases, and 12 bases lay in between. CDR3 coding DNA: TGTGCCAGCAGTTTGAATCCTCCGGGCACTGAAGCTTTCTTT. The encoded protein is CASSLNPPGTEAFF.

This clonotype has a handful of counts. The genes are TRBV5-4 and TRBJ2-1, with a tentative D call TRBD2 (5 bases). CDR3 length: 13 residues. Germline-derived CDR1 and CDR2 are SGHNT and YYREEE (reference sequence). V was clipped by 0 bases and J by 5 bases, with 6 bases between them. This CDR3 is CASSLGSDNEQFF. In nucleotides, the CDR3 is TGTGCCAGCAGCTTGGGTAGCGACAATGAGCAGTTCTTC. The full variable domain, in which reference TRBV5-4 and TRBJ2-1 provide the parts outside the CDR3, is ETGVTQSPTHLIKTRGQQVTLRCSSQSGHNTVSWYQQALGQGPQFIFQYYREEENGRGNFPPRFSGLQFPNYSSELNVNALELDDSALYLCASSLGSDNEQFFGPGTRLTVL.

The J gene is TRBJ2-2, the V gene TRBV9; 7 bases are a match to TRBD1. V lost 3 bases to trimming and J lost 1 base; unmatched junction nucleotides: 6. This CDR3 comprises 16 residues. Germline values: CDR1 SGDLS, CDR2 YYNGEE. CDR3 coding DNA: TGTGCCAGCAGCGCCACCGGGACAGTGAACACCGGGGAGCTGTTTTTT. The encoded protein is CASSATGTVNTGELFF.

This chain joins TRBV28 and TRBJ1-2; no firm D call. The V end was cut by 5 bases, the J end by 4 bases, with 14 bases between. Germline V gene data show CDR1 as MDHEN and CDR2 as SYDVKM. The CDR3 runs 14 residues. CDR3 loop: CASSIQTVIYGYTF. CDR3 nucleotide sequence: TGTGCCAGCAGTATTCAAACAGTGATCTATGGCTACACCTTC.

J is TRBJ2-5 and V is TRBV25-1; 7 positions match TRBD1. There are 14 residues in the CDR3. The J segment lost 5 bases and the V segment lost 4 bases, leaving 7 bases of the junction unmatched. Germline V CDR1 and CDR2: MGHDK, SYGVNS. The CDR3 DNA follows: TGTGCCAGCAGTGCCCACAGGGGAACGGAGACCCAGTACTTC. It specifies CASSAHRGTETQYF.

CDR3 sequence: CATSRQSTGTEAFF. In DNA form, the CDR3 reads TGTGCCACCAGCAGACAGTCCACGGGGACTGAAGCTTTCTTT. The V gene is TRBV15, the J gene TRBJ1-1; D is uncertain. Germline lookup yields CDR1 LNHNV and CDR2 YYDKDF (reference sequence). This CDR3 spans 14 amino acids. Trimming left V 2 bases short and J 5 bases short, with 12 bases between.

The chain is built from TRBV28 and TRBJ1-2; no clear D gene. V was cut by 5 bases and J by 6 bases, with 7 bases left in between. The V gene's germline CDR1 is MDHEN and CDR2 SYDVKM. The CDR3 is 11 amino acids. The CDR3 bases are TGTGCCAGCAGTCGATTTCATGGCTACACCTTC. Encoded protein: CASSRFHGYTF.

The chain joins TRBV25-1 to TRBJ1-5; D is perhaps TRBD1 (5 bases). In germline, CDR1 is MGHDK, CDR2 SYGVNS. V was pared by 6 bases and J by 2 bases, with 14 bases between. The CDR3 sequence is 15 residues long. In nucleotides, the CDR3 is TGTGCCAGCAGCCGGGGGGGAAGTGGCAATCAGCCCCAGCATTTT. It specifies CASSRGGSGNQPQHF.

The V and J genes are TRBV15 and TRBJ2-1; tentatively, D is TRBD1 (5 bases). The V gene lost 8 bases and the J gene lost 6 bases, with 14 bases spanning the gap. The CDR3 consists of 13 residues. The germline V gene has CDR1 LNHNV and CDR2 YYDKDF (reference sequence). The CDR3 DNA reads TGTGCCACCGTGTTCCAGGGCGGCAATGAGCAGTTCTTC. Translating gives CATVFQGGNEQFF. The full variable domain, its missing parts supplied by reference TRBV15 and TRBJ2-1, is DAMVIQNPRYQVTQFGKPVTLSCSQTLNHNVMYWYQQKSSQAPKLLFHYYDKDFNNEADTPDNFQSRRPNTSFCFLDIRSPGLGDTAMYLCATVFQGGNEQFFGPGTRLTVL.

The chain uses TRBV30 and TRBJ2-2, with 8 positions matching TRBD1. The CDR3 extends over 13 amino acids. Germline CDR1 is GTSNPN and CDR2 is SVGIG (reference sequence). For the CDR3, the DNA is TGTGCAAAGGGACAGGCTAACACCGGGGAGCTGTTTTTT. Translation: CAKGQANTGELFF. The full variable domain, completed using reference TRBV30 and TRBJ2-2, is SQTIHQWPATLVQPVGSPLSLECTVEGTSNPNLYWYRQAAGRGLQLLFYSVGIGQISSEVPQNLSASRPQDRQFILSSKKLLLSDSGFYLCAKGQANTGELFFGEGSRLTVL.

V gene TRBV30 combines with J gene TRBJ1-2, with 8 bases aligning to TRBD1. Losses at the gene ends were 2 bases for V and 4 bases for J; bases not matched to a gene: 6. Germline V gene data show CDR1 as GTSNPN and CDR2 as SVGIG (reference sequence). CDR3 length equals 14 residues. CDR3 bases: TGTGCCTGGAGTCCGGACAGGGATCCCTATGGCTACACCTTC. Its protein is CAWSPDRDPYGYTF.

The chain combines TRBV15 with TRBJ2-1, with TRBD2 as a possible D gene (5 bases). V lost 0 bases, J lost 11 bases, and 11 bases lay in between. CDR1 LNHNV and CDR2 YYDKDF come from the germline V gene (reference sequence). The CDR3 contains 13 residues. DNA for the CDR3: TGTGCCACCAGCAGAGATGAGAGGGCGAAGCAGTTCTTC. This gives the protein CATSRDERAKQFF.

The CDR3 sequence: CASGFRVAGDNEQFF. In DNA form, the CDR3 reads TGTGCTAGTGGTTTTCGGGTAGCGGGAGACAATGAGCAGTTCTTC. The rearrangement links TRBV12-5 to TRBJ2-1, with 9 positions matching TRBD2. V shed 3 bases, J shed 5 bases, and the junction held 5 bases outside the gene matches. There are 15 residues in the CDR3. Germline V gene lookup returns CDR1 LGHNT and CDR2 FRNRAP.